Each of the 5 T cell receptor beta chains below was sequenced from the same sample in a study of radiation and T cells in renal cell carcinoma. Regarding time point: blood 2 weeks post-SBRT. Treatment: 15 Gy SBRT to primary tumor, nephrectomy 4 weeks later. The table came from immunoSEQ multiplex PCR; TCRdb's copy has only in-frame clones and leaves some out. The table lists approximately 61,000 clones, 70% to 80% of them singletons. The sequencing used blood, collected from a patient whose treatment included radiotherapy and nephrectomy. These receptors were collected from a man aged 55 to 70 with renal cell carcinoma.

There are a few counts of this clone. V gene TRBV18 combines with J gene TRBJ2-7, with D unclear. Germline loops: CDR1 KGHSH, CDR2 LQKENI. V was shortened by 4 bases and J by 3 bases, with 10 bases between the two germline ends. The CDR3 is made up of 13 amino acids. DNA for the CDR3: TGTGCCAGCTCACAGGACCTGATCTACGAGCAGTACTTC. Translation: CASSQDLIYEQYF.

The rearrangement joins TRBV9 to TRBJ2-1, with 10 nucleotides matching TRBD2. The germline CDR1 and CDR2 sequences are SGDLS and YYNGEE. Trimming cost V 3 bases and J 2 bases; bases outside gene matches: 2. The CDR3 has 15 amino acids. CDR3: CASSGGLAPYNEQFF. The CDR3 DNA follows: TGTGCCAGCAGCGGGGGACTAGCGCCCTACAATGAGCAGTTCTTC.

This chain connects TRBV18 to TRBJ1-1; D is ambiguous. CDR3 size: 13 residues. Between the trimmed V and J ends, which lost 2 bases and 4 bases, there was a span of 8 bases. Germline V gives CDR1 KGHSH, CDR2 LQKENI. The CDR3 DNA reads as TGTGCCAGCTCACCAGGGCCGGGCACTGAAGCTTTCTTT. Encoded protein: CASSPGPGTEAFF.

J is TRBJ1-1 and V is TRBV7-9; D gene ambiguous. This CDR3 is built from 14 residues. The V end was cut by 1 base, the J end by 1 base, with 7 bases between. Germline-derived CDR1 and CDR2 are SEHNR and FQNEAQ (reference sequence). The CDR3 sequence: CASSLGLRNTEAFF. The CDR3 DNA reads as TGTGCCAGCAGCTTAGGGCTACGGAACACTGAAGCTTTCTTT.

The rearrangement joins TRBV18 to TRBJ1-1, with D unresolved. CDR3 length equals 15 residues. With 0 bases removed from V and 1 base from J, the gap between germline ends came to 9 bases. The germline gives CDR1 KGHSH, CDR2 LQKENI. Here the CDR3 DNA reads TGTGCCAGCTCACCACCGTCCTGGAAGAACACTGAAGCTTTCTTT. Amino acids: CASSPPSWKNTEAFF.